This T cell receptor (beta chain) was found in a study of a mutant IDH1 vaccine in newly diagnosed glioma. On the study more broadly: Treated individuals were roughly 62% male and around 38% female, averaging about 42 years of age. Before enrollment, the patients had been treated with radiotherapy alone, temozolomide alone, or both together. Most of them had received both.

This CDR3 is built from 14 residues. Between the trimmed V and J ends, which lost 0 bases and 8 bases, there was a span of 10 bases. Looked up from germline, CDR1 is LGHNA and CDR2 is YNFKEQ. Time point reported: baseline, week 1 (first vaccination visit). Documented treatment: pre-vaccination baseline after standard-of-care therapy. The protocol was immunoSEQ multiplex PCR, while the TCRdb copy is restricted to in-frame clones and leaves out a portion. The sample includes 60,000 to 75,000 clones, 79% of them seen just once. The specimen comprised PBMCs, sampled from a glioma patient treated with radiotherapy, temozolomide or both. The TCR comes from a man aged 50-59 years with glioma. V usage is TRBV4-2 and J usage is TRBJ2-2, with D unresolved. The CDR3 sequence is CASSQDGQRGELFF. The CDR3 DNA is TGTGCCAGCAGCCAAGACGGCCAGCGAGGGGAGCTGTTTTTT.